The rows below give T cell receptor beta chains drawn from one sample of a study of cytomegalovirus exposure and HLA in healthy donors. Clones were read by immunoSEQ multiplex PCR, and TCRdb kept only the in-frame ones, dropping some. The sample holds 90,000 to 150,000 clones, around 67% seen once. The sequencing input was PBMCs. These receptors all stem from a woman aged 40 to 50 in good health and CMV-seronegative. Both conserved end residues are part of each CDR3. The D gene is left open where the match is weak. The listing skips clone size in some rows; elsewhere it reads once, few, many or a size class.

d_call,clone_size,j_call,v_call,cdr3_aa,cdr3_nt
TRBD2,.,TRBJ2-5,TRBV19,CASSPSPRLAGETQYF,TGTGCCAGTAGTCCCAGCCCCCGACTAGCGGGAGAGACCCAGTACTTC
TRBD1,.,TRBJ2-7,TRBV4-2,CASSQEIQGAGEQYF,TGTGCCAGCAGCCAAGAAATACAGGGGGCAGGCGAGCAGTACTTC
TRBD1,once,TRBJ2-1,TRBV28,CASRGGQGVNEQFF,TGTGCCAGCCGGGGGGGACAGGGGGTCAATGAGCAGTTCTTC
TRBD1,once,TRBJ2-5,TRBV7-9,CASSLGTDRGETQYF,TGTGCCAGCAGCTTAGGAACGGACAGGGGAGAGACCCAGTACTTC
TRBD2,few,TRBJ2-5,TRBV7-2,CASREAGETQYF,TGTGCCAGCAGAGAAGCGGGGGAGACCCAGTACTTC
.,.,TRBJ1-2,TRBV7-2,CASSPTGGGYTF,TGTGCCAGCAGCCCCACTGGGGGGGGCTACACCTTC
TRBD1,.,TRBJ1-2,TRBV10-3,CAISDGQALGGYTF,TGTGCCATCAGTGATGGACAGGCCCTTGGGGGCTACACCTTC
TRBD2,.,TRBJ2-3,TRBV10-3,CAISESTSGSQGYTDTQYF,TGTGCCATCAGTGAGTCGACTAGCGGGAGCCAAGGCTACACAGATACGCAGTATTTT
.,.,TRBJ2-3,TRBV19,CASSIGGGTDTQYF,TGTGCCAGTAGTATCGGCGGGGGCACAGATACGCAGTATTTT
.,.,TRBJ1-2,TRBV6-1,CASRRWEVDYGYTF,TGTGCCAGCAGGCGATGGGAGGTAGATTATGGCTACACCTTC
.,.,TRBJ2-7,TRBV28,CASSIRTQGYEQYF,TGTGCCAGCAGTATACGTACTCAGGGGTACGAGCAGTACTTC
.,once,TRBJ1-6,TRBV5-1,CASSSAGANSPLHF,TGCGCCAGCAGCTCCGCAGGGGCAAATTCACCCCTCCACTTT
.,.,TRBJ2-3,TRBV6-5,CASSTRADTQYF,TGTGCCAGCAGTACGCGGGCAGATACGCAGTATTTT
TRBD1,few,TRBJ2-2,TRBV7-9,CASRRAQGAGGELFF,TGTGCCAGCAGACGGGCACAGGGGGCTGGCGGGGAGCTGTTTTTT
.,.,TRBJ2-1,TRBV5-1,CASSLGGESYNEQFF,TGCGCCAGCAGCTTGGGCGGGGAATCCTACAATGAGCAGTTCTTC
TRBD1,few,TRBJ1-1,TRBV6-5,CASSNVGQGAGEAFF,TGTGCCAGCAGCAATGTAGGTCAGGGGGCGGGTGAAGCTTTCTTT
TRBD1,.,TRBJ2-7,TRBV5-6,CASSHTRTGYSYEQYF,TGTGCCAGCAGCCATACAAGGACAGGGTATTCCTACGAGCAGTACTTC
TRBD2,few,TRBJ2-3,TRBV9,CASSTGTSVNSRTDTQYF,TGTGCCAGCAGCACGGGGACTAGCGTAAATTCCCGCACAGATACGCAGTATTTT
.,.,TRBJ2-7,TRBV7-6,CASSLGGDYEQYF,TGTGCCAGCAGCTTAGGGGGGGATTACGAGCAGTACTTC
.,.,TRBJ2-2,TRBV4-3,CASSQEEGNTGELFF,TGCGCCAGCAGCCAAGAAGAGGGAAACACCGGGGAGCTGTTTTTT
TRBD2,.,TRBJ2-2,TRBV9,CASSVGVAGDVGELFF,TGTGCCAGCAGCGTAGGAGTAGCGGGAGATGTCGGGGAGCTGTTTTTT
.,once,TRBJ2-3,TRBV27,CASSFPTEDTQYF,TGTGCCAGCAGTTTCCCGACAGAAGATACGCAGTATTTT
.,.,TRBJ1-1,TRBV10-3,CAIRAPGTEAFF,TGTGCCATCCGGGCCCCGGGGACTGAAGCTTTCTTT
.,.,TRBJ2-5,TRBV18,CASSPGVEETQYF,TGTGCCAGCTCACCGGGCGTAGAAGAGACCCAGTACTTC
.,.,TRBJ1-2,TRBV19,CASSIAGRRVGGYTF,TGTGCCAGTAGTATAGCGGGCAGGAGGGTTGGAGGCTACACCTTC
.,.,TRBJ2-1,TRBV19,CASSPEAAGINEQFF,TGTGCCAGTAGTCCTGAGGCGGCGGGGATCAATGAGCAGTTCTTC